The 23 T cell receptor beta chains listed next were all sequenced from one sample in a study of OX40 agonist ivuxolimab in advanced cancers. The table came from immunoSEQ multiplex PCR; TCRdb's copy has only in-frame clones and leaves some out. The sample yields approximately 63,000 clones, over 75% seen once. This material consisted of CD4+ or CD8+ T cells sorted from blood, taken in a trial of the OX40 agonist ivuxolimab. The receptors were gathered from an adult with an advanced solid tumor such as melanoma, head and neck, liver or kidney cancer.

The chain links TRBV13 to TRBJ1-1; D unclear. Trimming pared 5 bases from V and 5 bases from J, leaving 9 bases between. The CDR3 spans 12 residues. The V gene's germline CDR1 is PRHDT and CDR2 FYEKMQ (reference sequence). The CDR3 sequence: CASSLGETEAFF. The CDR3 DNA follows: TGTGCCAGCAGCCTCGGGGAGACTGAAGCTTTCTTT. Looking up the rest from reference TRBV13 and TRBJ1-1 gives the full variable domain: AAGVIQSPRHLIKEKRETATLKCYPIPRHDTVYWYQQGPGQDPQFLISFYEKMQSDKGSIPDRFSAQQFSDYHSELNMSSLELGDSALYFCASSLGETEAFFGQGTRLTVV.

The chain links TRBV27 to TRBJ1-5; TRBD1 agrees at 7 bases. The CDR3 length is 15 residues. The V gene end was trimmed by 1 base and the J gene end by 6 bases; junction bases not matched to a gene: 6. Germline CDR1 is MNHEY and CDR2 is SMNVEV (reference sequence). Here the CDR3 reads CASSLYSQGVQPQHF. The CDR3 nucleotides are TGTGCCAGCAGTTTATATTCCCAGGGGGTTCAGCCCCAGCATTTT.

This chain joins TRBV5-5 and TRBJ2-4; TRBD1 matches at 10 bases. Losses at the gene ends were 3 bases for V and 0 bases for J; bases not matched to a gene: 3. Germline V lookup: CDR1 SGHKS, CDR2 YYEKEE (reference sequence). This CDR3 has 16 residues. Written as DNA, the CDR3 is TGTGCCAGCAGCTCCTGGACAGGGGGAGCCAAAAACATTCAGTACTTC. This translates into CASSSWTGGAKNIQYF.

The chain joins TRBV10-3 to TRBJ2-7; the D call may be TRBD1 or TRBD2 (5 bases each). The V gene's germline CDR1 is ENHRY and CDR2 SYGVKD. The CDR3 length is 16 residues. Trimming stripped 2 bases from V and 4 bases from J, with 18 bases between. This CDR3 is CAISEEGQGSLYEQYF. The CDR3 DNA is TGTGCCATCAGTGAGGAGGGGCAGGGCTCCCTATACGAGCAGTACTTC.

The table lists this clone with a count of one. This rearrangement joins TRBV9 to TRBJ1-6; 9 bases agree with TRBD1. The trim removed 3 bases at V and 9 bases at J, leaving 7 bases unmatched. This CDR3 region has 15 residues. Germline loops: CDR1 SGDLS, CDR2 YYNGEE. The CDR3 bases are TGTGCCAGCAGCGCTCAAGGACAGGGGATTTCACCCCTCCACTTT. Its protein is CASSAQGQGISPLHF.

This chain uses TRBV30 with TRBJ2-2; a weak D match, TRBD2 (5 bases). Trimming took 2 bases from V and 7 from J, leaving 8 bases between them. The CDR3 spans 12 residues. Germline loops: CDR1 GTSNPN, CDR2 SVGIG (reference sequence). In DNA, the CDR3 is TGTGCCTGGAGTTTGGGGAGCGGGGAGCTGTTTTTT. Protein product: CAWSLGSGELFF.

The chain uses TRBV18 and TRBJ2-3, with 11 bases aligning to TRBD2. J was trimmed by 0 bases and V by 2 bases; bases with no gene match: 7. The germline gives CDR1 KGHSH, CDR2 LQKENI. The length of the CDR3 is 18 residues. CDR3 residues: CASSPFSLAGASTDTQYF. The CDR3 region has the DNA TGTGCCAGCTCACCATTTTCACTAGCGGGGGCAAGCACAGATACGCAGTATTTT.

CDR3 residues: CASSQEGGFGNQPQHF. The DNA of the CDR3 is TGCGCCAGCAGCCAAGAGGGGGGGTTCGGCAATCAGCCCCAGCATTTT. V usage is TRBV4-1 and J usage is TRBJ1-5, with D maybe TRBD1 (5 bases). Germline V gene data show CDR1 as MGHRA and CDR2 as YSYEKL. This CDR3 region has 16 residues. The V end was cut by 0 bases, the J end by 2 bases, with 11 bases between.

This clone was seen a handful of times. The DNA of the CDR3 is TGTGCCAGCAGTTCCGGCATGTTCGCCTACGAGCAGTACTTC. This gives the protein CASSSGMFAYEQYF. The genes are TRBV6-5 and TRBJ2-7; no clear D. V was cut by 4 bases and J by 2 bases, with 12 bases left in between. The CDR3 is 14 residues long. Germline CDR1 and CDR2: MNHEY and SVGAGI.

The chain uses TRBV13 and TRBJ2-1; D possibly corresponds to TRBD2 (6 bases). The CDR3 runs to 15 residues. Germline V CDR1 and CDR2: PRHDT, FYEKMQ (reference sequence). Trimming took 5 bases from V and 8 from J, leaving 19 bases between them. The CDR3 reads CASSRWRASDDEQFF. DNA of the CDR3: TGTGCCAGCAGCCGCTGGAGGGCCAGCGACGATGAGCAGTTCTTC.

The rearrangement links TRBV5-1 to TRBJ2-5, with TRBD2 matching 7 bases. V was pared by 0 bases and J by 4 bases, with 18 bases of the junction left unmatched. This CDR3 region has 19 residues. Germline CDR1 is SGHRS and CDR2 is YFSETQ. In DNA, the CDR3 is TGCGCCAGCAGCTTGGGGATAGCGGGCATAGGCTATGAGAGAGAGACCCAGTACTTC. This encodes CASSLGIAGIGYERETQYF. Using reference TRBV5-1 and TRBJ2-5 for the parts outside the CDR3, the full variable domain is KAGVTQTPRYLIKTRGQQVTLSCSPISGHRSVSWYQQTPGQGLQFLFEYFSETQRNKGNFPGRFSGRQFSNSRSEMNVSTLELGDSALYLCASSLGIAGIGYERETQYFGPGTRLLVL.

V is TRBV6-5 and J is TRBJ2-7; D is possibly TRBD2 (5 bases). CDR1 is MNHEY, CDR2 SVGAGI, per germline. The CDR3 consists of 13 residues. CDR3 sequence (DNA): TGTGCTACCTCGGTAGGGAGCTCCTACGAGCAGTACTTC. Its translation is CATSVGSSYEQYF.

This clone appeared once. This chain connects TRBV4-1 to TRBJ1-4, with D unresolved. The germline gives CDR1 MGHRA, CDR2 YSYEKL. The CDR3 runs to 16 residues. V was pared by 2 bases and J by 0 bases, with 10 bases between. CDR3 DNA sequence: TGCGCCAGCAGCCAATTGGTTTTTGCAACTAATGAAAAACTGTTTTTT. It translates to CASSQLVFATNEKLFF.

CDR3 residues: CASSQVAGAHNEQFF. CDR3 coding DNA: TGCGCCAGCAGCCAAGTTGCCGGGGCGCACAATGAGCAGTTCTTC. The chain is built from TRBV4-1 and TRBJ2-1, with D possibly being TRBD1 or TRBD2 (5 bases each). Germline CDR1 MGHRA, CDR2 YSYEKL. The CDR3 totals 15 residues. Trimming cost V 1 base and J 5 bases, with 12 bases left between them.

The rearrangement links TRBV29-1 to TRBJ2-6, with a weak D call TRBD1 (6 bases). The CDR3 sequence is 14 residues long. V was cut by 4 bases and J by 2 bases, with 9 bases left in between. Germline CDR1 is SQVTM and CDR2 is ANQGSEA. CDR3 residues: CSVAEGAGANVLTF. Written as DNA, the CDR3 is TGCAGCGTTGCTGAGGGGGCTGGGGCCAACGTCCTGACTTTC.

By share of the sample, this clone is medium-sized (0.01 to 0.1%). V and J are TRBV6-1 and TRBJ2-1; perhaps TRBD2 as D (6 bases). CDR3 length: 15 amino acids. Looked up from germline, CDR1 is MNHNS and CDR2 is SASEGT. V was pared by 5 bases and J by 0 bases, with 11 bases between. The DNA of the CDR3 is TGTGCCAGCAGTATAGCGGATAGCTCCTACAATGAGCAGTTCTTC. Protein: CASSIADSSYNEQFF.

The chain combines TRBV27 with TRBJ2-7; D is perhaps TRBD1 or TRBD2 (5 bases each). CDR3 length: 15 residues. Germline assignment: CDR1 MNHEY and CDR2 SMNVEV (reference sequence). Deletions cut 5 bases from V and 3 bases from J, with 17 bases between. The DNA of the CDR3 is TGTGCCAGCAGTGAATCGGGGCCGCGGGTCTACGAGCAGTACTTC. This codes for CASSESGPRVYEQYF.

This clone was seen once. The chain links TRBV28 to TRBJ1-5; 10 positions agree with TRBD1. Germline V gene sequence: CDR1 MDHEN, CDR2 SYDVKM. After removal of 5 bases from V and 5 bases from J, the junction contained 0 bases not matched to a gene. The length of the CDR3 is 13 residues. CDR3 nucleotides: TGTGCCAGCAGTGACAGGGGGCATCAGCCCCAGCATTTT. Translated: CASSDRGHQPQHF.

This chain joins TRBV2 and TRBJ2-1, with a weak D call TRBD2 (5 bases). The CDR3 is 14 amino acids. Trimming pared 2 bases from V and 4 bases from J, leaving 9 bases between. Looked up from germline, CDR1 is SNHLY and CDR2 is FYNNEI. CDR3 residues: CASSENPGYNEQFF. DNA of the CDR3: TGTGCCAGCAGTGAAAATCCGGGATACAATGAGCAGTTCTTC.

The V gene is TRBV2, the J gene TRBJ2-5, with TRBD2 matching over 7 bases. The CDR3 has 15 amino acids. The junction had 12 bases not matched to a gene; V was cut back by 8 bases and J by 3 bases. In germline, CDR1 is SNHLY, CDR2 FYNNEI. This chain's CDR3 is CASPMISSGKETQYF. CDR3 nucleotides: TGTGCCAGCCCCATGATTTCTAGCGGTAAAGAGACCCAGTACTTC.

This clone was observed a few times. This chain uses TRBV7-9 with TRBJ1-2; 9 nucleotides align to TRBD1. CDR1 and CDR2 from the germline V gene are SEHNR and FQNEAQ (reference sequence). V trimming: 1 base; J trimming: 5 bases; junction bases outside the gene matches: 8. The CDR3 is 16 residues long. The CDR3 coding sequence is TGTGCCAGCAGCTTAGTTAATCCACAGGGGGCATATGGCTACACCTTC. It translates to CASSLVNPQGAYGYTF.

A single count supports this clone. The chain has TRBV4-3 and TRBJ2-7; TRBD2 might be the D (5 bases). Germline V CDR1 and CDR2: LGHNA, YSLEER. The CDR3 contains 15 residues. Trimming shortened V by 3 bases and J by 5 bases, and 17 bases separated the two germline ends. The CDR3: CASSHPTQGRHEQYF. CDR3 sequence (DNA): TGCGCCAGCAGCCACCCCACCCAAGGGAGACACGAGCAGTACTTC.

V gene TRBV15 combines with J gene TRBJ1-5, with D perhaps matching TRBD1 (6 bases). This CDR3 region has 14 residues. Per the germline V gene, CDR1 is LNHNV and CDR2 is YYDKDF (reference sequence). V dropped 4 bases and J dropped 7 bases, with 14 bases sitting between them. The DNA of the CDR3 is TGTGCCACCAGCAATACAGGGTTCGGGCAGCCCCAGCATTTT. It specifies CATSNTGFGQPQHF.